This TCR beta chain was captured in a study of T cell repertoires in cytomegalovirus infection. Study summary: Public signatures in TCR beta pointed to CMV infection and matching HLA type. Study-level findings and limits: HLA-C-restricted CMV-specific TCR beta clonotypes prevailed in the ex vivo response.

This clonotype has at least ten counts. Its cognate antigen is unknown. Trimming removed 5 bases from V and 4 bases from J; junction bases left unmatched: 6. Germline lookup yields CDR1 SGHTA and CDR2 FQGNSA. The CDR3 extends over 15 amino acids. From the reads, TCRdb called clonotypes with MiXCR, one entry per CDR3 protein. There are roughly 630,000 distinct CDR3 sequences in the sample; about 24% occur only once, and around 7.6% lies in the top ten. Specimen: CD8+ T cells from PBMCs. The receptor's source is a human donor in good health (CMV status not recorded). Some clones in this sample may be carry-over from other donors' samples. This chain links TRBV7-2 with TRBJ2-5; 11 bases agree with TRBD2. DNA of the CDR3: TGTGCCAGCAGCAGATTAGCGGGGGGGCGAGAGACCCAGTACTTC. Amino acids: CASSRLAGGRETQYF.